This TCR beta chain emerged from a study of blood T cell repertoires in COVID-19. The overall study: Sites in the United States, Italy and Spain provided acute and convalescent COVID-19 samples.

Method: immunoSEQ multiplex PCR; TCRdb's copy keeps in-frame clones and lacks some. The table lists about 240,000 clones, approximately 85% of them singletons. Recruited during active infection, patients (from Seattle) were subsequently followed longitudinally. This clone was observed once. This clonotype was sampled from a man in his forties or fifties with COVID-19, enrolled during active disease. Sequencing was done on a sample of peripheral blood.

For the CDR3, the DNA is TGCGCCAGCAGCCAAGGTTGGGCTAGCGGGCTAAGGTATGAGCAGTTCTTC. This encodes CASSQGWASGLRYEQFF. V gene TRBV4-3 combines with J gene TRBJ2-1; the match to TRBD2 covers 8 bases. CDR3 size: 17 residues. Germline loops: CDR1 LGHNA, CDR2 YSLEER. Losses at the gene ends were 1 base for V and 8 bases for J; bases not matched to a gene: 13.